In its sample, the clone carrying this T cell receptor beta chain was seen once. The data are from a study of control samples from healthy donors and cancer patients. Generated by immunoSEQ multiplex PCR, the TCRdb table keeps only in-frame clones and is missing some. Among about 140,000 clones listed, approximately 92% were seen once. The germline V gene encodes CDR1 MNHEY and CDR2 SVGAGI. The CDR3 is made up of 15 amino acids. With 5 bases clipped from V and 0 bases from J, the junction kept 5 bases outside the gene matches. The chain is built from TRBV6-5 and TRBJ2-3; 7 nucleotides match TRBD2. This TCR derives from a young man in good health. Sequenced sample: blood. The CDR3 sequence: CASSTGTTSTDTQYF. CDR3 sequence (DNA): TGTGCCAGCAGTACCGGGACTACTAGCACAGATACGCAGTATTTT.